This T cell receptor beta chain was captured by sequencing in a study of blood T cell repertoires in COVID-19. The study recruited people aged roughly 18 to 95 years across approximately 24 US areas. The assay was immunoSEQ multiplex PCR, and TCRdb's table has in-frame clones only and misses some. This repertoire shows under 500,000 clones, 75% to 90% found once; its top ten account for 0.95% to 1.2%. The specimen sequenced was PBMCs or T cells enriched from blood (not recorded which). The origin of this receptor is a man aged 25-40 years who had recovered from COVID-19.

CDR3 loop: CASSSPAEGESNQPQHF. CDR3 nucleotides: TGTGCCAGCAGTTCTCCTGCGGAGGGAGAAAGCAATCAGCCCCAGCATTTT. The chain has TRBV28 and TRBJ1-5, with D hard to call. Deletions cut 4 bases from V and 1 base from J, with 17 bases between. Germline CDR1 MDHEN, CDR2 SYDVKM. The CDR3 is 17 residues long.